This TCR beta chain was identified during a study of OX40 agonist ivuxolimab in advanced cancers. Broader study findings: Within 6 weeks, CD4+ and CD8+ blood T cells expanded clonally at 0.1 to 3.0 mg/kg.

TCRdb's copy holds only in-frame clones and misses some; the assay was immunoSEQ multiplex PCR. The sample includes 90,000 to 100,000 clones, roughly nine tenths seen only once; the top ten take approximately 0.36%. Points on this clone: No antigen is known for it.

Here the sequenced sample was CD4+ or CD8+ T cells sorted from blood, taken in a trial of the OX40 agonist ivuxolimab. This TCR was recovered from an adult with an advanced solid tumor such as melanoma, head and neck, liver or kidney cancer.

CDR3 nucleotide sequence: TGTGCCAGCAGAAGACTAAACCAAGAGACCCAGTACTTC. Amino acids: CASRRLNQETQYF. The gene calls are TRBV5-6 and TRBJ2-5, with TRBD2 as a possible D gene (5 bases). This CDR3 comprises 13 residues. Per germline, CDR1 SGHDT and CDR2 YYEEEE. Deletions cut 5 bases from V and 0 bases from J, with 8 bases between.